This T cell receptor beta chain originates from a study of OX40 agonist ivuxolimab in advanced cancers. About the research overall: Averaging about 60 years in age, with a range of about 23 to 85, the cohort was about 85% male.

The CDR3 consists of 15 residues. The V end was cut by 0 bases, the J end by 4 bases, with 14 bases between. CDR1 is SGHDT, CDR2 YYEEEE, per germline. Of note for this clone: Its antigen is undetermined.

Study conclusions and caveats: Expansion of clones was among the lowest in partial responders at 0.1-3.0 mg/kg.

The assay was immunoSEQ multiplex PCR, and TCRdb's table has in-frame clones only and misses some. The table lists under 95,000 clones, about 90% of them singletons. The starting material was CD4+ or CD8+ T cells sorted from blood, obtained in a trial of the OX40 agonist ivuxolimab. The TCR comes from an adult with an advanced solid tumor such as melanoma, head and neck, liver or kidney cancer. V usage is TRBV5-6 and J usage is TRBJ2-7; D call uncertain. Written as DNA, the CDR3 is TGTGCCAGCAGCTTGGGTTTGGGCGGATTATACGAGCAGTACTTC. Protein: CASSLGLGGLYEQYF.